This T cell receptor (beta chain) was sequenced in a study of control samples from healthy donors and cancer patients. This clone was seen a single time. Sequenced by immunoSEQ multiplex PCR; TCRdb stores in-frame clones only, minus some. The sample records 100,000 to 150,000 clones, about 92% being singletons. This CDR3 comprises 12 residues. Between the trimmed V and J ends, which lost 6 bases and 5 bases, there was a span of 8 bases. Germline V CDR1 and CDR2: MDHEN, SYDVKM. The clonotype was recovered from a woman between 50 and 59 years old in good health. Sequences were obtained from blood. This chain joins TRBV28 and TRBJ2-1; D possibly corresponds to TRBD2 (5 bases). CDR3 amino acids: CASRFGDNEQFF. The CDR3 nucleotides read TGTGCCAGCAGGTTCGGGGACAATGAGCAGTTCTTC.